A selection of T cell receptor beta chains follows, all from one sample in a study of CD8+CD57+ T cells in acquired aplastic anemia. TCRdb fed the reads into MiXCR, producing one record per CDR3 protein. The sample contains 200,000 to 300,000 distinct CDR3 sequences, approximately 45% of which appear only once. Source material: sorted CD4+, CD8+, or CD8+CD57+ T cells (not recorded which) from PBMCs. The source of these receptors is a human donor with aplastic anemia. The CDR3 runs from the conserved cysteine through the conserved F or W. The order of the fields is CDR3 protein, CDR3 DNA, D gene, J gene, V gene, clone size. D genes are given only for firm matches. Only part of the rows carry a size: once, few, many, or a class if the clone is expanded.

CDR3aa: CATSRESVGINQPQHF
CDR3nt: TGTGCCACCAGCAGAGAATCGGTCGGTATCAATCAGCCCCAGCATTTT
d_gene: NA
j_gene: TRBJ1-5
v_gene: TRBV15
abundance: many

CDR3aa: CASSYGQGSTEAFF
CDR3nt: TGTGCCAGCAGCTACGGACAGGGTAGCACTGAAGCTTTCTTT
d_gene: TRBD1
j_gene: TRBJ1-1
v_gene: TRBV5-1
abundance: NA

CDR3aa: CASSQDGGQGAYQPQHF
CDR3nt: TGCGCCAGCAGCCAAGATGGAGGACAGGGGGCATATCAGCCCCAGCATTTT
d_gene: TRBD1
j_gene: TRBJ1-5
v_gene: TRBV4-1
abundance: few

CDR3aa: CASSSLGSLPYEQYF
CDR3nt: TGTGCCAGCAGTTCCTTGGGATCTTTACCCTACGAGCAGTACTTC
d_gene: NA
j_gene: TRBJ2-7
v_gene: TRBV6-2/TRBV6-3
abundance: few

CDR3aa: CACSARLEGGKLFF
CDR3nt: TGTGCCTGCAGCGCCAGATTGGAGGGGGGAAAACTGTTTTTT
d_gene: NA
j_gene: TRBJ1-4
v_gene: TRBV7-9
abundance: NA

CDR3aa: CASSPRGDGETQHF
CDR3nt: TGTGCCAGCAGTCCGCGGGGGGATGGGGAGACCCAGCATTTT
d_gene: NA
j_gene: TRBJ1-5
v_gene: TRBV7-8
abundance: NA

CDR3aa: CASSTAGTGDYEQYF
CDR3nt: TGTGCCAGTAGTACGGCCGGGACAGGGGACTACGAGCAGTACTTC
d_gene: TRBD1
j_gene: TRBJ2-7
v_gene: TRBV19
abundance: NA

CDR3aa: CAISETSGALDEQYF
CDR3nt: TGTGCCATCAGTGAGACTAGCGGGGCCTTGGATGAGCAGTACTTC
d_gene: TRBD2
j_gene: TRBJ2-7
v_gene: TRBV10-3
abundance: NA

CDR3aa: CASSPILAGELFF
CDR3nt: TGTGCCAGCAGTCCTATTTTGGCCGGGGAGCTGTTTTTT
d_gene: NA
j_gene: TRBJ2-2
v_gene: TRBV6-5
abundance: many

CDR3aa: CASSSTGTQTWFEQYF
CDR3nt: TGTGCCAGCAGTTCCACCGGGACACAAACATGGTTCGAGCAGTACTTC
d_gene: NA
j_gene: TRBJ2-7
v_gene: TRBV6-5
abundance: many

CDR3aa: CAISSGTSGGSTQYF
CDR3nt: TGTGCCATCAGTTCCGGGACTAGCGGGGGGTCTACGCAGTATTTT
d_gene: TRBD2
j_gene: TRBJ2-3
v_gene: TRBV10-3
abundance: NA

CDR3aa: CASKERSGRGDTQYF
CDR3nt: TGTGCCAGCAAAGAGCGGTCGGGGAGGGGAGATACGCAGTATTTT
d_gene: TRBD2
j_gene: TRBJ2-3
v_gene: TRBV12-3/TRBV12-4
abundance: NA

CDR3aa: CASSRGHYEQYF
CDR3nt: TGTGCCAGCAGCCGCGGCCACTACGAGCAGTACTTC
d_gene: NA
j_gene: TRBJ2-7
v_gene: TRBV12-3/TRBV12-4
abundance: few

CDR3aa: CASMQRGVDTQYF
CDR3nt: TGTGCCAGCATGCAGCGCGGAGTGGATACGCAGTATTTT
d_gene: NA
j_gene: TRBJ2-3
v_gene: TRBV2
abundance: NA

CDR3aa: CASSSSGRIGEQYF
CDR3nt: TGTGCCAGCAGTTCTAGCGGGAGAATAGGGGAGCAGTACTTC
d_gene: TRBD2
j_gene: TRBJ2-7
v_gene: TRBV12-3/TRBV12-4
abundance: many

CDR3aa: CASRVGKNTEAFF
CDR3nt: TGTGCCAGTAGGGTGGGGAAGAACACTGAAGCTTTCTTT
d_gene: NA
j_gene: TRBJ1-1
v_gene: TRBV19
abundance: many

CDR3aa: CASSLSGESTSYEQYF
CDR3nt: TGTGCCAGTAGTCTCTCAGGGGAATCAACCTCCTACGAGCAGTACTTC
d_gene: NA
j_gene: TRBJ2-7
v_gene: TRBV19
abundance: NA

CDR3aa: CAISELYTEAFF
CDR3nt: TGTGCCATCAGTGAGTTGTACACTGAAGCTTTCTTT
d_gene: NA
j_gene: TRBJ1-1
v_gene: TRBV10-3
abundance: NA

CDR3aa: CATKMGGQGNEQYF
CDR3nt: TGTGCCACCAAGATGGGTGGACAGGGAAACGAGCAGTACTTC
d_gene: TRBD1
j_gene: TRBJ2-7
v_gene: TRBV15
abundance: NA

CDR3aa: CSAQSLDGCSNQPQHF
CDR3nt: TGCAGTGCGCAATCTCTGGACGGTTGTAGCAATCAGCCCCAGCATTTT
d_gene: NA
j_gene: TRBJ1-5
v_gene: TRBV20-1
abundance: NA

CDR3aa: CSVEGRLIDEKAPSSGRNTEAFF
CDR3nt: TGCAGCGTTGAAGGACGGCTGATAGACGAAAAGGCACCCTCATCAGGACGAAACACTGAAGCTTTCTTT
d_gene: NA
j_gene: TRBJ1-1
v_gene: TRBV29-1
abundance: many

CDR3aa: CASSAGTGAGEQYF
CDR3nt: TGTGCCAGCAGCGCCGGGACAGGGGCAGGAGAGCAGTACTTC
d_gene: TRBD1
j_gene: TRBJ2-7
v_gene: TRBV9
abundance: many

CDR3aa: CASSPLLSVASTDTQYF
CDR3nt: TGTGCCAGCAGCCCGTTACTCAGCGTAGCTAGCACAGATACGCAGTATTTT
d_gene: NA
j_gene: TRBJ2-3
v_gene: TRBV3-1
abundance: few

CDR3aa: CAISAWTGGENTEAFF
CDR3nt: TGTGCCATCAGTGCTTGGACAGGGGGAGAAAACACTGAAGCTTTCTTT
d_gene: TRBD1
j_gene: TRBJ1-1
v_gene: TRBV10-3
abundance: NA

CDR3aa: CASSLPSNRIYEQYF
CDR3nt: TGTGCCAGCAGCTTACCTTCCAACCGAATCTACGAGCAGTACTTC
d_gene: NA
j_gene: TRBJ2-7
v_gene: TRBV11-2
abundance: many

CDR3aa: CASSSTPGQGSNEQFF
CDR3nt: TGTGCCAGCAGCTCAACCCCGGGACAGGGATCCAATGAGCAGTTCTTC
d_gene: TRBD1
j_gene: TRBJ2-1
v_gene: TRBV7-2
abundance: NA

CDR3aa: CAITRTRTGSSYEQYF
CDR3nt: TGTGCCATCACCCGAACTAGGACAGGATCATCCTACGAGCAGTACTTC
d_gene: TRBD1
j_gene: TRBJ2-7
v_gene: TRBV10-3
abundance: once

CDR3aa: CASRAGTGVTEAFF
CDR3nt: TGTGCCAGCAGAGCCGGGACAGGGGTGACTGAAGCTTTCTTT
d_gene: TRBD1
j_gene: TRBJ1-1
v_gene: TRBV27
abundance: NA

CDR3aa: CSALGARETGAFF
CDR3nt: TGCAGTGCTCTTGGGGCCAGGGAAACCGGAGCTTTCTTT
d_gene: NA
j_gene: TRBJ1-1
v_gene: TRBV20-1
abundance: NA

CDR3aa: CASSVVGDPYGYTF
CDR3nt: TGCGCCAGCAGCGTAGTTGGGGACCCCTATGGCTACACCTTC
d_gene: NA
j_gene: TRBJ1-2
v_gene: TRBV5-1
abundance: once

CDR3aa: CASSVAGGGTEAFF
CDR3nt: TGTGCCAGCAGCGTAGCGGGGGGAGGCACTGAAGCTTTCTTT
d_gene: NA
j_gene: TRBJ1-1
v_gene: TRBV9
abundance: NA

CDR3aa: CSARDHSGGDYNEQFF
CDR3nt: TGCAGTGCTAGAGATCACTCTGGGGGGGACTACAATGAGCAGTTCTTC
d_gene: TRBD2
j_gene: TRBJ2-1
v_gene: TRBV20-1
abundance: NA

CDR3aa: CATSGIGDRRGDEQFF
CDR3nt: TGTGCCACCAGTGGGATAGGGGACAGACGAGGTGATGAGCAGTTCTTC
d_gene: TRBD1
j_gene: TRBJ2-1
v_gene: TRBV24-1
abundance: NA

CDR3aa: CSARETGTANYGYTF
CDR3nt: TGCAGTGCTAGAGAAACGGGTACAGCTAACTATGGCTACACCTTC
d_gene: NA
j_gene: TRBJ1-2
v_gene: TRBV20-1
abundance: NA

CDR3aa: CASSPKTGGGYTF
CDR3nt: TGTGCCAGCAGCCCCAAAACAGGGGGTGGCTACACCTTC
d_gene: TRBD1
j_gene: TRBJ1-2
v_gene: TRBV7-3
abundance: NA

CDR3aa: CASSFTGYQPQHF
CDR3nt: TGTGCCAGCAGTTTTACGGGATATCAGCCCCAGCATTTT
d_gene: NA
j_gene: TRBJ1-5
v_gene: TRBV27
abundance: few

CDR3aa: CSARGSSSQEETQYF
CDR3nt: TGCAGTGCTAGAGGATCTTCCTCCCAGGAGGAGACCCAGTACTTC
d_gene: NA
j_gene: TRBJ2-5
v_gene: TRBV20-1
abundance: NA

CDR3aa: CAISEVTGQGAAEAFF
CDR3nt: TGTGCCATCAGTGAAGTAACAGGACAGGGGGCAGCTGAAGCTTTCTTT
d_gene: TRBD1
j_gene: TRBJ1-1
v_gene: TRBV10-3
abundance: NA

CDR3aa: CASLWGAHGYTF
CDR3nt: TGTGCCAGCCTTTGGGGGGCCCACGGCTACACCTTC
d_gene: NA
j_gene: TRBJ1-2
v_gene: TRBV7-2
abundance: many

CDR3aa: CASSLEVYGNTF
CDR3nt: TGTGCCAGCAGCTTAGAAGTGTATGGGAACACCTTC
d_gene: NA
j_gene: TRBJ1-2
v_gene: TRBV11-2
abundance: NA

CDR3aa: CASSLEAGNQPQHF
CDR3nt: TGCGCCAGCAGCTTGGAAGCAGGGAATCAGCCCCAGCATTTT
d_gene: NA
j_gene: TRBJ1-5
v_gene: TRBV5-1
abundance: many

CDR3aa: CASADSPDNYGYTF
CDR3nt: TGTGCCAGCGCTGACAGCCCGGATAACTATGGCTACACCTTC
d_gene: NA
j_gene: TRBJ1-2
v_gene: TRBV6-2/TRBV6-3
abundance: NA

CDR3aa: CASSLGGYTAYNEKLFF
CDR3nt: TGTGCCAGCAGCTTAGGGGGGTACACGGCCTATAATGAAAAACTGTTTTTT
d_gene: NA
j_gene: TRBJ1-4
v_gene: TRBV7-2
abundance: NA

CDR3aa: CASSLADEKLFF
CDR3nt: TGTGCCAGCAGCTTAGCTGATGAAAAACTGTTTTTT
d_gene: NA
j_gene: TRBJ1-4
v_gene: TRBV7-2
abundance: few

CDR3aa: CASKRTGGYEQYF
CDR3nt: TGTGCCAGCAAGAGGACAGGGGGCTACGAGCAGTACTTC
d_gene: TRBD1
j_gene: TRBJ2-7
v_gene: TRBV12-3/TRBV12-4
abundance: NA

CDR3aa: CASGGQGGNEQFF
CDR3nt: TGTGCCAGCGGGGGACAGGGTGGCAATGAGCAGTTCTTC
d_gene: TRBD1
j_gene: TRBJ2-1
v_gene: TRBV7-6
abundance: few